The 10 T cell receptor beta chains reported below all come from one sample, sequenced in a study of cytomegalovirus exposure and HLA in healthy donors. With 60 Vbeta and 13 Jbeta primers, the PCR was carried out. TCRdb's table, derived via immunoSEQ multiplex PCR, lists solely in-frame clones and lacks some. The table counts some 44,000 clones; approximately 1.7% lies in the top ten. The sequenced sample was PBMCs. These receptors came from a woman in her twenties or thirties in good health and CMV-seronegative.

The V gene is TRBV30, the J gene TRBJ1-5, with 8 bases aligning to TRBD1. Germline CDR1 reads GTSNPN; CDR2 reads SVGIG (reference sequence). V dropped 5 bases and J dropped 6; count of bases not matched to a gene: 6. This CDR3 is built from 13 residues. The CDR3 loop is CAWGQGGRQPQHF. The CDR3 DNA reads TGTGCCTGGGGACAGGGCGGTCGTCAGCCCCAGCATTTT.

V usage is TRBV5-6 and J usage is TRBJ2-7; TRBD1 matches at 8 bases. The germline V gene has CDR1 SGHDT and CDR2 YYEEEE. The CDR3 sequence is 15 residues long. With 0 bases clipped from V and 5 bases from J, the junction kept 7 bases outside the gene matches. The CDR3 reads CASSLEGQGANEQYF. Written as DNA, the CDR3 is TGTGCCAGCAGCTTGGAGGGTCAGGGGGCTAACGAGCAGTACTTC. Using reference TRBV5-6 and TRBJ2-7 for the parts outside the CDR3, the full variable domain is DAGVTQSPTHLIKTRGQQVTLRCSPKSGHDTVSWYQQALGQGPQFIFQYYEEEERQRGNFPDRFSGHQFPNYSSELNVNALLLGDSALYLCASSLEGQGANEQYFGPGTRLTVT.

J is TRBJ2-1 and V is TRBV11-2, with 7 bases that match TRBD2. The length of the CDR3 is 15 residues. V trimming: 1 base; J trimming: 0 bases; junction bases outside the gene matches: 0. Looked up from germline, CDR1 is SGHAT and CDR2 is FQNNGV. CDR3 sequence: CASSLGGSSYNEQFF. CDR3 sequence (DNA): TGTGCCAGCAGCTTAGGCGGGAGCTCCTACAATGAGCAGTTCTTC. The complete variable domain, with remaining parts taken from reference TRBV11-2 and TRBJ2-1, reads EAGVAQSPRYKIIEKRQSVAFWCNPISGHATLYWYQQILGQGPKLLIQFQNNGVVDDSQLPKDRFSAERLKGVDSTLKIQPAKLEDSAVYLCASSLGGSSYNEQFFGPGTRLTVL.

The chain couples TRBV30 to TRBJ1-4; D unresolved. V was cut by 0 bases and J by 6 bases, with 5 bases left in between. Germline CDR1 reads GTSNPN; CDR2 reads SVGIG (reference sequence). This CDR3 region has 12 residues. CDR3 sequence reads: CAWSVQYEKLFF. CDR3 nucleotide sequence: TGTGCCTGGAGTGTACAGTATGAAAAACTGTTTTTT. Filled out from reference TRBV30 and TRBJ1-4, the complete variable domain reads SQTIHQWPATLVQPVGSPLSLECTVEGTSNPNLYWYRQAAGRGLQLLFYSVGIGQISSEVPQNLSASRPQDRQFILSSKKLLLSDSGFYLCAWSVQYEKLFFGSGTQLSVL.

The chain recombines TRBV28 with TRBJ2-5; D may be TRBD1 (6 bases). The V gene lost 5 bases and the J gene lost 5 bases, with 15 bases spanning the gap. CDR1 and CDR2 (germline): MDHEN, SYDVKM. This CDR3 is built from 14 residues. In nucleotides, the CDR3 is TGTGCCAGCAGTCGACCCAGGGGATCGGAGACCCAGTACTTC. Amino acids: CASSRPRGSETQYF.

This chain uses TRBV6-5 with TRBJ2-7; D is possibly TRBD1 (6 bases). Trimming cost V 2 bases and J 5 bases, with 16 bases left between them. The CDR3 length is 15 residues. The germline gives CDR1 MNHEY, CDR2 SVGAGI. The CDR3 DNA is TGTGCCAGCAGTTACACCCAAACAGGGACGAACGAGCAGTACTTC. Protein product: CASSYTQTGTNEQYF.

The CDR3 loop is CASSEAGINGYTF. In DNA form, the CDR3 reads TGTGCCAGCAGTGAAGCCGGTATTAATGGCTACACCTTC. V is TRBV6-1 and J is TRBJ1-2; D is unresolved. Germline CDR1 and CDR2: MNHNS and SASEGT. The CDR3 covers 13 residues. Trimming shortened V by 0 bases and J by 6 bases, and 8 bases separated the two germline ends.

The chain joins TRBV19 to TRBJ1-1; D unclear. CDR1 LNHDA and CDR2 SQIVND come from the germline V gene (reference sequence). This CDR3 is built from 17 residues. The V end lost 7 bases, the J end lost 5 bases, and 26 bases lay between the germline ends. The CDR3 protein is CASKAGVRAGRGTEAFF. In DNA, the CDR3 is TGTGCCAGTAAGGCAGGAGTCCGGGCTGGCCGCGGGACTGAAGCTTTCTTT.

This chain links TRBV7-9 with TRBJ2-7; 7 bases align to TRBD2. The CDR3 has 12 residues. J was trimmed by 8 bases and V by 5 bases; bases with no gene match: 6. Germline V gene lookup returns CDR1 SEHNR and CDR2 FQNEAQ (reference sequence). The CDR3 reads CASSRVTSQQYF. The CDR3 bases are TGTGCCAGCAGCCGTGTGACTAGCCAGCAGTACTTC.

CDR3 bases: TGTGCCAGCAGCCCCCGCAGACAATACGAGCAGTACTTC. It encodes CASSPRRQYEQYF. This chain joins TRBV7-2 and TRBJ2-7; D is unresolved. V lost 5 bases to trimming and J lost 4 bases, with 12 bases between them. In germline, CDR1 is SGHTA, CDR2 FQGNSA. CDR3 length: 13 amino acids.